A single sample gave rise to the 18 T cell receptor beta chains below, sequenced in a study of high-grade serous ovarian cancer treatment subgroups. Tumor samples were obtained before definitive surgery or chemotherapy. Sequenced by immunoSEQ multiplex PCR; TCRdb stores in-frame clones only, minus some. The sample records some 40,000 clones, about 80% being singletons. The specimen was tumor tissue. These receptor sequences come from a human donor with high-grade serous ovarian cancer.

The chain joins TRBV7-3 to TRBJ2-2, with D unresolved. From germline, CDR1 is SGHTA and CDR2 FQGTGA. CDR3 size: 13 residues. Trimming cost V 6 bases and J 5 bases, with 10 bases left between them. The CDR3 protein is CASSFSGTGELFF. The CDR3 region has the DNA TGTGCCAGCAGTTTCTCTGGGACCGGGGAGCTGTTTTTT. Combining the CDR3 with reference TRBV7-3 and TRBJ2-2 gives the whole variable domain GAGVSQTPSNKVTEKGKYVELRCDPISGHTALYWYRQSLGQGPEFLIYFQGTGAADDSGLPNDRFFAVRPEGSVSTLKIQRTERGDSAVYLCASSFSGTGELFFGEGSRLTVL.

The table lists this clone with a count of one. The chain is built from TRBV27 and TRBJ2-2, with 10 positions matching TRBD1. Germline V CDR1 and CDR2: MNHEY, SMNVEV (reference sequence). The CDR3 contains 17 residues. V lost 4 bases, J lost 5 bases, and 10 bases stayed unmatched. The CDR3: CASSSNTMDRGTGELFF. DNA of the CDR3: TGTGCCAGCAGTTCAAACACCATGGACAGGGGGACCGGGGAGCTGTTTTTT.

In its sample, this clone was seen once. V gene TRBV7-2 combines with J gene TRBJ2-3; D gene unclear. Germline loops: CDR1 SGHTA, CDR2 FQGNSA. The CDR3 totals 16 residues. The V end lost 5 bases, the J end lost 0 bases, and 15 bases lay between the germline ends. As DNA, the CDR3 is TGTGCCAGCAGCCCCAGGCAGTTCCCTAGCACAGATACGCAGTATTTT. This translates into CASSPRQFPSTDTQYF.

The chain recombines TRBV6-1 with TRBJ2-5; D remains ambiguous. Germline V gene lookup returns CDR1 MNHNS and CDR2 SASEGT. V shed 1 base and J shed 5 bases, with 8 bases lying between them. The CDR3 extends over 13 amino acids. The CDR3 is CASSEGIRETQYF. Here the CDR3 DNA reads TGTGCCAGCAGTGAAGGGATTCGCGAGACCCAGTACTTC.

The genes are TRBV7-3 and TRBJ1-1; D gene ambiguous. Germline CDR1 is SGHTA and CDR2 is FQGTGA. The CDR3 has 12 amino acids. V lost 2 bases and J lost 6, with 7 bases in between. DNA for the CDR3: TGTGCCAGCAGCTTAGCCGGATCTGAAGCTTTCTTT. As protein: CASSLAGSEAFF.

The V call is TRBV7-9, the J call TRBJ1-2; the match to TRBD1 covers 9 bases. V shed 4 bases and J 2 bases; nucleotides not matched to a gene: 11. Germline loops: CDR1 SEHNR, CDR2 FQNEAQ (reference sequence). The CDR3 is 17 amino acids. CDR3 in DNA: TGTGCCAGCAGCTCCCCCTTGGGACAGGGCGAAAACTATGGCTACACCTTC. It yields the protein CASSSPLGQGENYGYTF.

The genes are TRBV11-2 and TRBJ2-1; TRBD1 aligns across 9 bases. The germline V gene has CDR1 SGHAT and CDR2 FQNNGV. After removal of 1 base from V and 2 bases from J, the junction contained 6 bases not matched to a gene. This CDR3 region has 17 residues. The CDR3 sequence is CASSLVGQGAAYNEQFF. The DNA for the CDR3 is TGTGCCAGCAGCTTAGTGGGACAGGGAGCAGCCTACAATGAGCAGTTCTTC.

This clone was detected a few times. The chain recombines TRBV30 with TRBJ1-1; weak D call: TRBD1 (5 bases). The CDR3 is made up of 12 amino acids. Trimming took 5 bases from V and 3 from J, leaving 10 bases between them. CDR1 is GTSNPN, CDR2 SVGIG, per germline (reference sequence). The CDR3 DNA reads TGTGCCTGGCCTACGGGGGACACTGAAGCTTTCTTT. Encoded protein: CAWPTGDTEAFF. Full variable domain (remainder filled in from reference TRBV30 and TRBJ1-1): SQTIHQWPATLVQPVGSPLSLECTVEGTSNPNLYWYRQAAGRGLQLLFYSVGIGQISSEVPQNLSASRPQDRQFILSSKKLLLSDSGFYLCAWPTGDTEAFFGQGTRLTVV.

This sequence joins TRBV19 and TRBJ1-1; TRBD1 aligns across 9 bases. Germline assignment: CDR1 LNHDA and CDR2 SQIVND (reference sequence). CDR3 size: 16 residues. The V segment lost 5 bases and the J segment 4 bases; nucleotides outside the gene matches: 11. The CDR3 nucleotides are TGTGCCAGTAGTCCCCGGGACAGGGTTGGTGGCACTGAAGCTTTCTTT. It codes for CASSPRDRVGGTEAFF. Based on the CDR3 plus reference TRBV19 and TRBJ1-1, the full variable domain is DGGITQSPKYLFRKEGQNVTLSCEQNLNHDAMYWYRQDPGQGLRLIYYSQIVNDFQKGDIAEGYSVSREKKESFPLTVTSAQKNPTAFYLCASSPRDRVGGTEAFFGQGTRLTVV.

The chain links TRBV7-2 to TRBJ1-4; D may be TRBD1 (5 bases). The V end was cut by 1 base, the J end by 7 bases, with 16 bases between. Germline lookup yields CDR1 SGHTA and CDR2 FQGNSA. The CDR3 length is 16 residues. CDR3 region: CASSLVGGTQSEKLFF. CDR3 DNA: TGTGCCAGCAGCTTAGTGGGCGGGACGCAGAGTGAAAAACTGTTTTTT.

The rearrangement joins TRBV27 to TRBJ2-3, with 9 bases matching TRBD2. The CDR3 loop spans 15 amino acids. The trim removed 8 bases at V and 4 bases at J, leaving 10 bases unmatched. Looked up from germline, CDR1 is MNHEY and CDR2 is SMNVEV (reference sequence). The CDR3: CASSSRSGRADTQYF. The CDR3 nucleotides are TGTGCCAGCTCGTCCCGTAGCGGGAGAGCAGATACGCAGTATTTT.

The chain joins TRBV28 to TRBJ2-7; no reliable D call. This CDR3 is built from 15 residues. V gave up 5 bases and J gave up 0 bases, with 14 bases separating them. Germline V gene lookup returns CDR1 MDHEN and CDR2 SYDVKM. The CDR3 DNA sequence: TGTGCCAGCAGTCCCGCATCGACAAGCTCCTACGAGCAGTACTTC. Residues: CASSPASTSSYEQYF.

The gene calls are TRBV5-6 and TRBJ1-6; D gene uncertain. Trimming took off 2 bases at V and 8 bases at J, with 11 bases between the two ends. The CDR3 totals 14 residues. Germline assignment: CDR1 SGHDT and CDR2 YYEEEE. The CDR3 is CASSLRAGDSPLHF. CDR3 sequence (DNA): TGTGCCAGCAGCTTAAGGGCGGGAGATTCACCCCTCCACTTT.

This chain joins TRBV6-4 and TRBJ2-7; D is perhaps TRBD2 (5 bases). CDR3 size: 13 residues. The V gene lost 4 bases and the J gene lost 6 bases, with 13 bases spanning the gap. CDR1 and CDR2 (germline): MRHNA, SNTAGT. CDR3 DNA: TGTGCCAGCAGTGGGAATACTAGTGGCGAGCAGTACTTC. Amino acids: CASSGNTSGEQYF.

The genes are TRBV5-6 and TRBJ1-1; 8 nucleotides line up with TRBD1. This CDR3 contains 14 residues. Germline CDR1 SGHDT, CDR2 YYEEEE. Germline trimming cut 1 base from V and 5 bases from J; bases unmatched to any gene: 4. CDR3 region: CASSLWTGLTEAFF. DNA for the CDR3: TGTGCCAGCAGCTTGTGGACAGGGCTGACTGAAGCTTTCTTT.

A single count supports this clone. The genes are TRBV28 and TRBJ1-3; D ambiguous. V shed 6 bases and J shed 4 bases, with 13 bases lying between them. This CDR3 has 14 residues. Germline lookup yields CDR1 MDHEN and CDR2 SYDVKM. The CDR3 spells CASSHGLVGNTIYF. The CDR3 region has the DNA TGTGCCAGCAGCCATGGACTAGTAGGAAACACCATATATTTT.

This chain connects TRBV9 to TRBJ1-3; D is unresolved. This CDR3 is 15 amino acids long. Per the germline V gene, CDR1 is SGDLS and CDR2 is YYNGEE. The V end was cut by 4 bases, the J end by 2 bases, with 13 bases between. CDR3 DNA sequence: TGTGCCAGCAGCCCAAGCGGGGTACCTGGAAACACCATATATTTT. This translates into CASSPSGVPGNTIYF.

This chain connects TRBV7-2 to TRBJ1-2; D uncertain. The germline V gene has CDR1 SGHTA and CDR2 FQGNSA. This CDR3 is built from 13 residues. Trimming stripped 1 base from V and 3 bases from J, with 6 bases between. CDR3 in DNA: TGTGCCAGCAGCTTAGGAGGCGACTATGGCTACACCTTC. This translates into CASSLGGDYGYTF.